Presented here are 19 T cell receptor beta chains from one specimen sequenced in a study of shared clonotypes between healthy human individuals. Naivety among CD8 cells was defined by CD45RO negativity and positive CCR7 selection, thereby excluding terminally differentiated effector memory CD45RA+ cells. The assay was immunoSEQ multiplex PCR, and TCRdb's table has in-frame clones only and misses some. The table lists around 2,000,000 clones, about 95% of them singletons, with around 1.2% in the top ten. Sequencing was done on a sample of naive CD8+ T cells sorted from blood. The receptors derive from a man aged 18 to 29 in good health.

A note on this clone: The same CDR3 can be traced to other DNA sequences in this sample. The chain uses TRBV19 and TRBJ2-7, with unresolved D. The V gene lost 1 base and the J gene lost 1 base, with 5 bases spanning the gap. Germline CDR1 LNHDA, CDR2 SQIVND (reference sequence). The length of the CDR3 is 13 residues. The CDR3 loop reads CASSIGSSYEQYF. The DNA of the CDR3 is TGTGCCAGTAGTATAGGCAGTTCCTACGAGCAGTACTTC.

The chain uses TRBV7-9 and TRBJ2-7; D remains unclear. Trimming stripped 5 bases from V and 7 bases from J, with 15 bases between. The V gene's germline CDR1 is SEHNR and CDR2 FQNEAQ (reference sequence). This CDR3 is 13 amino acids long. CDR3 protein: CASSLDGNREQYF. CDR3 sequence (DNA): TGTGCCAGCAGCCTAGACGGCAATAGAGAGCAGTACTTC.

The chain carries TRBV10-3 and TRBJ2-2; D is ambiguous. The CDR3 has 15 amino acids. The germline V gene has CDR1 ENHRY and CDR2 SYGVKD. The V end was cut by 3 bases, the J end by 0 bases, with 8 bases between. The CDR3 reads CAISDVRSNTGELFF. DNA for the CDR3: TGTGCCATCAGTGATGTTCGTTCGAACACCGGGGAGCTGTTTTTT.

This sequence joins TRBV4-1 and TRBJ1-4; tentatively, D is TRBD1 (5 bases). The CDR3 is 14 residues long. Germline-derived CDR1 and CDR2 are MGHRA and YSYEKL. Trimming removed 1 base at V and 4 bases at J, with 7 bases between. The CDR3 spells CASSQVQVNEKLFF. The CDR3 bases are TGCGCCAGCAGCCAAGTACAGGTTAATGAAAAACTGTTTTTT.

The V call is TRBV9, the J call TRBJ2-3; 7 nucleotides line up with TRBD1. After removal of 3 bases from V and 1 base from J, the junction contained 5 bases not matched to a gene. This CDR3 has 15 amino acids. Looked up from germline, CDR1 is SGDLS and CDR2 is YYNGEE. CDR3 nucleotides: TGTGCCAGCAGCGCGACAGGGCTCGGCACAGATACGCAGTATTTT. It encodes CASSATGLGTDTQYF.

The V gene is TRBV11-2, the J gene TRBJ2-7, with 9 bases that match TRBD2. V trimming: 0 bases; J trimming: 2 bases; junction bases outside the gene matches: 5. Germline values: CDR1 SGHAT, CDR2 FQNNGV. The CDR3 extends over 16 amino acids. The CDR3 nucleotides are TGTGCCAGCAGCTTAGAATTAGCGGGAGCAGCCTACGAGCAGTACTTC. Its translation: CASSLELAGAAYEQYF.

The V gene is TRBV6-5, the J gene TRBJ2-1; TRBD1 aligns across 8 bases. The germline V gene encodes CDR1 MNHEY and CDR2 SVGAGI. The CDR3 spans 16 residues. V lost 2 bases, J lost 6 bases, and 9 bases stayed unmatched. The chain's CDR3 is CASSYGGTGFFNEQFF. CDR3 nucleotides: TGTGCCAGCAGTTACGGCGGGACAGGATTTTTCAATGAGCAGTTCTTC.

Comments on this clone: This CDR3 is also generated by other DNA sequences in the sample. The CDR3 region is CASSQGQGAPYEQYF. The CDR3 coding sequence is TGCGCCAGCAGCCAAGGACAGGGGGCCCCTTACGAGCAGTACTTC. The rearrangement uses TRBV4-3 and TRBJ2-7; 10 nucleotides align to TRBD1. The CDR3 is made up of 15 amino acids. Losses at the gene ends were 1 base for V and 4 bases for J; bases not matched to a gene: 4. From germline, CDR1 is LGHNA and CDR2 YSLEER.

This chain joins TRBV5-1 and TRBJ2-5; TRBD2 agrees at 8 bases. The V segment lost 0 bases and the J segment 5 bases; nucleotides outside the gene matches: 12. This CDR3 is 17 amino acids long. Germline V lookup: CDR1 SGHRS, CDR2 YFSETQ. In DNA, the CDR3 is TGCGCCAGCAGCTTGGAAGAAGCGGGGGCTATGGGGGAGACCCAGTACTTC. It yields the protein CASSLEEAGAMGETQYF. The full variable domain, rest sourced from reference TRBV5-1 and TRBJ2-5, is KAGVTQTPRYLIKTRGQQVTLSCSPISGHRSVSWYQQTPGQGLQFLFEYFSETQRNKGNFPGRFSGRQFSNSRSEMNVSTLELGDSALYLCASSLEEAGAMGETQYFGPGTRLLVL.

V usage is TRBV27 and J usage is TRBJ1-2; unclear D gene. Per germline, CDR1 MNHEY and CDR2 SMNVEV (reference sequence). The CDR3 consists of 13 residues. V lost 3 bases and J lost 7, with 12 bases in between. CDR3 in DNA: TGTGCCAGCAGTTTTCGGAGAGAGGGTGGCTACACCTTC. It yields the protein CASSFRREGGYTF.

The chain links TRBV7-9 to TRBJ1-2; the D is unclear. Germline V gene lookup returns CDR1 SEHNR and CDR2 FQNEAQ (reference sequence). Trimming shortened V by 4 bases and J by 4 bases, and 22 bases separated the two germline ends. The CDR3 is 17 amino acids. The CDR3 protein is CASSSSKGHGLAYGYTF. For the CDR3, the DNA is TGTGCCAGCAGCTCCTCAAAGGGTCATGGGTTAGCCTATGGCTACACCTTC.

Comment on this clone: Other DNA variants within this sample encode the same CDR3. The V gene is TRBV5-4, the J gene TRBJ1-2, with D tentatively TRBD1 (6 bases). Germline assignment: CDR1 SGHNT and CDR2 YYREEE (reference sequence). The ends were cut back, 3 bases at V and 1 base at J, with 7 bases in the middle. The CDR3 contains 13 residues. The CDR3 DNA follows: TGTGCCAGCAGCTCACAGGGTAACTATGGCTACACCTTC. It specifies CASSSQGNYGYTF.

The CDR3 DNA reads TGTGCCAGCACAACGGACAGGGAATATAATTCACCCCTCCACTTT. Translating it yields CASTTDREYNSPLHF. The chain carries TRBV6-1 and TRBJ1-6; 8 positions match TRBD1. In germline, CDR1 is MNHNS, CDR2 SASEGT. This CDR3 contains 15 residues. With V trimmed by 7 bases and J by 4 bases, 6 bases remained unmatched.

This clone was detected once. Other DNA sequences in this specimen translate into the identical CDR3. The chain is built from TRBV29-1 and TRBJ2-7, with a tentative D call TRBD1 (5 bases). The CDR3 loop spans 12 amino acids. V was trimmed by 2 bases and J by 2 bases, leaving 7 bases between them. From germline, CDR1 is SQVTM and CDR2 ANQGSEA. Here the CDR3 reads CSVETGTYEQYF. The CDR3, as DNA: TGCAGCGTTGAAACAGGAACCTACGAGCAGTACTTC.

V gene TRBV7-9 combines with J gene TRBJ1-1; TRBD1 matches at 9 bases. This CDR3 region has 14 residues. Germline CDR1 SEHNR, CDR2 FQNEAQ (reference sequence). The V segment lost 0 bases and the J segment 7 bases; nucleotides outside the gene matches: 3. The CDR3 loop reads CASSLAGTGIEAFF. CDR3 sequence (DNA): TGTGCCAGCAGCTTAGCTGGGACAGGGATTGAAGCTTTCTTT.

V is TRBV5-4 and J is TRBJ2-7; 9 nucleotides match TRBD1. The CDR3 runs 14 residues. CDR1 and CDR2 (germline): SGHNT, YYREEE (reference sequence). Germline trimming cut 4 bases from V and 3 bases from J; bases unmatched to any gene: 5. The chain's CDR3 is CASSPGTGFYEQYF. In nucleotides, the CDR3 is TGTGCCAGCAGCCCCGGGACAGGGTTCTACGAGCAGTACTTC.

This clone was observed a single time. J is TRBJ2-7 and V is TRBV21-1. TRBV21-1 is marked as a pseudogene. There are 14 residues in the CDR3. CDR3 nucleotides: TGTGCCAGCAGCAAAGAATCGATCTTCTACGAGCAGTACTTC. Translating gives CASSKESIFYEQYF.

This chain joins TRBV28 and TRBJ1-4; no clear D. The V end was cut by 1 base, the J end by 8 bases, with 11 bases between. The CDR3 runs 14 residues. Looked up from germline, CDR1 is MDHEN and CDR2 is SYDVKM. The CDR3 spells CASSLSVRLEKLFF. Written as DNA, the CDR3 is TGTGCCAGCAGTTTATCAGTACGGCTCGAAAAACTGTTTTTT.

The rearrangement uses TRBV9 and TRBJ2-3; 8 nucleotides agree with TRBD1. V dropped 0 bases and J dropped 5; count of bases not matched to a gene: 11. The CDR3 is 17 residues long. The germline gives CDR1 SGDLS, CDR2 YYNGEE. In nucleotides, the CDR3 is TGTGCCAGCAGCGTAGGAGGTCCCAGGGGGCTTGGAGATACGCAGTATTTT. As protein: CASSVGGPRGLGDTQYF.